This TCR beta chain came from a study of beta chain features in type 1 diabetes. Between the trimmed V and J ends, which lost 7 bases and 1 base, there was a span of 5 bases. Per the germline V gene, CDR1 is SNHLY and CDR2 is FYNNEI. The CDR3 has 11 amino acids. This clone has a handful of counts. Since all of the isolated RNA was reverse transcribed, expressed TCRB transcripts were what got sequenced. TCRdb's copy holds only in-frame clones and misses some; the assay was immunoSEQ multiplex PCR. In the table there are about 40,000 clones, 50% of which are singletons. The gene calls are TRBV2 and TRBJ2-7; D gene uncertain. Specimen: stem cell memory CD4+ T cells from blood. The TCR comes from a woman aged 25 to 39 in good health. DNA of the CDR3: TGTGCCAGCATTCTATCCTACGAGCAGTACTTC. Encoded protein: CASILSYEQYF.